Listed below are T cell receptor beta chains from one sample, sequenced in a study of blood T cell repertoires in COVID-19. Data came from immunoSEQ multiplex PCR; TCRdb stores just in-frame clones and leaves some out. The table lists some 64,000 clones, around two thirds of them singletons, with approximately 51% in the top ten. Sequencing was performed on PBMCs or T cells enriched from blood (not recorded which). These receptors were taken from an older woman who had been exposed to COVID-19. Both conserved end residues are part of each CDR3. The D gene is left open where the match is weak. Only part of the rows carry a size: once, few, many, or a class if the clone is expanded.

v_call	cdr3_length	j_call	d_call	clone_size	cdr3_aa	cdr3_nt
TRBV4-3	14	TRBJ2-3	TRBD1	once	CASSQDHRGDTQYF	TGCGCCAGCAGCCAAGATCACAGGGGAGATACGCAGTATTTT
TRBV9	13	TRBJ1-2	-	-	CASSDRALHGYTF	TGTGCCAGCAGCGACAGGGCTCTTCATGGCTACACCTTC
TRBV21-1	16	TRBJ1-4	-	-	CASSGVEGGLGEKLFF	TGTGCCAGCAGCGGCGTTGAGGGAGGTCTGGGTGAAAAACTGTTTTTT
TRBV6-5	15	TRBJ2-5	TRBD1	-	CASSTPRGSQETQYF	TGTGCCAGCAGTACCCCCAGGGGGAGCCAAGAGACCCAGTACTTC
TRBV2	15	TRBJ1-2	TRBD1	once	CASSGRDRDIYGYTF	TGTGCCAGCAGTGGTAGGGACAGGGACATCTATGGCTACACCTTC
TRBV30	17	TRBJ2-5	TRBD2	-	CAWSLGLAGPRRETQYF	TGTGCCTGGAGCTTGGGACTAGCGGGTCCCAGGAGAGAGACCCAGTACTTC
TRBV10-3	15	TRBJ1-3	TRBD1	-	CAISEPQGAGNTIYF	TGTGCCATCAGTGAGCCACAGGGGGCTGGAAACACCATATATTTT
TRBV4-3	13	TRBJ2-1	-	once	CASQVLGYNEQFF	TGCGCCAGCCAGGTTTTGGGCTACAATGAGCAGTTCTTC
TRBV9	14	TRBJ2-3	-	-	CASSPDIGTDTQYF	TGTGCCAGTTCTCCGGACATCGGGACAGATACGCAGTATTTT
TRBV29-1	17	TRBJ2-6	TRBD1	once	CSVVFRGGQPGANVLTF	TGCAGCGTTGTTTTCCGAGGGGGACAGCCTGGGGCCAACGTCCTGACTTTC
TRBV5-4	14	TRBJ1-1	-	-	CASSWAERNTEAFF	TGTGCCAGCAGCTGGGCCGAGAGGAACACTGAAGCTTTCTTT
TRBV3-1/TRBV3-2	15	TRBJ1-5	-	-	CASSQDGASNQPQHF	TGTGCCAGCAGCCAAGATGGGGCTAGCAATCAGCCCCAGCATTTT
TRBV24-1	15	TRBJ1-5	-	-	CATSVAGVSNQPQHF	TGTGCCACCAGTGTGGCAGGGGTAAGCAATCAGCCCCAGCATTTT
TRBV27	19	TRBJ2-7	TRBD1	-	CASSHPPGTGDPSLRGQYF	TGTGCCAGCAGCCATCCCCCCGGGACAGGGGATCCGAGCCTACGAGGGCAGTACTTC
TRBV11-2	15	TRBJ2-2	-	-	CASSLASGVTGELFF	TGTGCCAGCAGCTTAGCAAGCGGAGTCACCGGGGAGCTGTTTTTT
TRBV11-2	15	TRBJ2-5	-	-	CASSLDSAGQETQYF	TGTGCCAGCAGCTTAGATTCGGCAGGCCAAGAGACCCAGTACTTC
TRBV7-2	15	TRBJ2-1	-	few	CASSLQSHPDNEQFF	TGTGCCAGCAGCCTCCAGTCGCATCCTGACAATGAGCAGTTCTTC
TRBV27	13	TRBJ2-7	-	-	CASSVTGSGEQYF	TGTGCCAGCAGTGTAACAGGGTCGGGCGAGCAGTACTTC
TRBV11-2	14	TRBJ2-7	TRBD2	-	CASSLAGGPSSVYF	TGTGCCAGCAGCTTAGCGGGAGGGCCCTCAAGTGTGTACTTC
TRBV7-9	18	TRBJ2-1	TRBD2	-	CASSLVMGGLLENNEQFF	TGTGCCAGCAGCTTAGTAATGGGGGGACTACTTGAAAACAATGAGCAGTTCTTC
TRBV2	11	TRBJ2-1	-	-	CASTESHEQFF	TGTGCCAGCACAGAATCTCATGAGCAGTTCTTC
TRBV4-3	16	TRBJ2-3	TRBD1	-	CASSQDPGQGPDTQYF	TGCGCCAGCAGCCAAGACCCGGGACAGGGGCCGGATACGCAGTATTTT
TRBV10-3	15	TRBJ2-7	-	few	CAIMWSPDSSYEQYF	TGTGCCATCATGTGGTCCCCGGACAGTTCCTACGAGCAGTACTTC
TRBV5-4	16	TRBJ2-7	TRBD2	-	CASSLGLAGNTYEQYF	TGTGCCAGCAGCTTGGGACTAGCGGGAAATACCTACGAGCAGTACTTC
TRBV27	15	TRBJ1-5	-	few	CASSLLGGSNQPQHF	TGTGCCAGCAGTTTATTAGGCGGGAGCAATCAGCCCCAGCATTTT
TRBV2	13	TRBJ2-5	-	-	CASSYTGQETQYF	TGTGCCAGCAGTTACACAGGGCAAGAGACCCAGTACTTC
TRBV30	13	TRBJ2-3	-	once	CAWSETPGDTQYF	TGTGCCTGGAGCGAGACCCCAGGGGATACGCAGTATTTT
TRBV2	15	TRBJ1-6	-	once	CASSLEEGRGSPLHF	TGTGCCAGCAGCTTAGAGGAGGGTAGAGGTTCACCCCTCCACTTT
TRBV7-2	14	TRBJ2-2	-	once	CASSGGLWAGELFF	TGTGCCAGCAGCGGAGGCCTCTGGGCCGGGGAGCTGTTTTTT
TRBV4-3	15	TRBJ2-3	-	-	CASSQDPQGTDTQYF	TGCGCCAGCAGCCAAGATCCCCAGGGCACAGATACGCAGTATTTT
TRBV30	13	TRBJ2-5	-	-	CAWSPGGRETQYF	TGTGCCTGGAGTCCTGGAGGGCGAGAGACCCAGTACTTC
TRBV5-1	14	TRBJ2-7	-	-	CASSLSQGGYEQYF	TGCGCCAGCAGCTTGAGCCAGGGGGGCTACGAGCAGTACTTC
TRBV27	19	TRBJ1-5	TRBD1	-	CASSRLPGQGDGGNQPQHF	TGTGCCAGCAGCCGGCTCCCGGGGCAGGGGGATGGTGGCAATCAGCCCCAGCATTTT
TRBV30	17	TRBJ2-2	TRBD1	few	CAWSVLPSNRGAGELFF	TGTGCCTGGAGTGTACTCCCTTCGAACAGGGGAGCCGGGGAGCTGTTTTTT
TRBV27	15	TRBJ2-2	-	many	CASRYRALNTGELFF	TGTGCCAGCAGATACAGGGCTCTGAACACCGGGGAGCTGTTTTTT
TRBV24-1	13	TRBJ2-2	-	-	CATRGGNTGELFF	TGTGCCACCAGGGGAGGGAACACCGGGGAGCTGTTTTTT
TRBV5-4	14	TRBJ2-3	TRBD2	-	CASSPSGAGDTQYF	TGTGCCAGCAGCCCTAGCGGGGCCGGGGATACGCAGTATTTT
TRBV19	16	TRBJ2-5	TRBD2	-	CASSMGGLAVMETQYF	TGTGCCAGTAGTATGGGGGGACTAGCGGTGATGGAGACCCAGTACTTC
TRBV5-1	14	TRBJ1-2	TRBD1	-	CASGLDRGQMGYTF	TGCGCCAGCGGTTTGGACAGGGGGCAAATGGGCTACACCTTC
TRBV29-1	14	TRBJ1-4	-	-	CSVRSQSTNEKLFF	TGCAGCGTCCGGTCCCAATCAACTAATGAAAAACTGTTTTTT
TRBV28	15	TRBJ2-3	-	-	CASGVIKGGTDTQYF	TGTGCCAGCGGAGTAATTAAAGGGGGCACAGATACGCAGTATTTT
TRBV11-3	16	TRBJ2-1	TRBD2	once	CASSLDRAGGSNEQFF	TGTGCCAGCAGCTTAGATCGAGCGGGGGGGAGCAATGAGCAGTTCTTC
TRBV28	13	TRBJ1-1	-	-	CASSLLERVEAFF	TGTGCCAGCAGTTTATTGGAGCGAGTAGAAGCTTTCTTT
TRBV7-8	17	TRBJ1-5	TRBD1	-	CASSARQGSGGIQPQHF	TGTGCCAGCAGCGCGCGACAGGGGTCCGGGGGTATCCAGCCCCAGCATTTT
TRBV7-7	13	TRBJ2-5	TRBD1	-	CASSRTGGETQYF	TGTGCTAGCAGTCGCACAGGGGGAGAGACCCAGTACTTC
TRBV4-3	17	TRBJ2-7	TRBD2	few	CASGPGGGTSGSYEQYF	TGCGCCAGCGGACCCGGGGGCGGGACTAGCGGGAGCTACGAGCAGTACTTC
TRBV7-3	16	TRBJ1-1	TRBD1	-	CASSLTPGQGASEAFF	TGTGCCAGCAGCTTAACGCCGGGACAGGGGGCTTCTGAAGCTTTCTTT
TRBV7-3	15	TRBJ1-1	TRBD1	once	CASSLTGQGRDEAFF	TGTGCCAGCAGCTTAACAGGACAGGGTAGGGATGAAGCTTTCTTT